Listed below are T cell receptor beta chains from one sample, sequenced in a study of human T cells and chemical hapten exposure. Each CDR3 protein gets one entry after TCRdb re-called the RACE reads with MiXCR. The table has about 84,000 distinct CDR3 sequences, under 11% seen once. Sample: whole blood, taken in connection with sensitization to the hapten diphenylcyclopropenone (DPC). The receptors were sampled from a woman aged 45-60 years with alopecia areata. Some clones in this sample may be carry-over from other donors' samples. CDR3s include the opening cysteine and the closing phenylalanine or tryptophan.

cdr3_aa: CSVSSSGGNEKLFF
v_call: TRBV29-1

cdr3_aa: CASSLMVDTQYF
v_call: TRBV28

cdr3_aa: CASNSGRVSTDTQYF
v_call: TRBV6-6

cdr3_aa: CASSWYNEQFF
v_call: TRBV28

cdr3_aa: CASSRDGQETQYF
v_call: TRBV2

cdr3_aa: CASSSPNQPQHF
v_call: TRBV7-2

cdr3_aa: CASSVVRGELFF
v_call: TRBV9

cdr3_aa: CASSFTGVDTEAFF
v_call: TRBV7-9

cdr3_aa: CASRTRRTDTQYF
v_call: TRBV27

cdr3_aa: CATSESGRRQETQYF
v_call: TRBV24-1

cdr3_aa: CASSFRGLAGTDTQYF
v_call: TRBV11-2

cdr3_aa: CASSQVFQGSEKLFF
v_call: TRBV4-3

cdr3_aa: CASSPSRTDHNEQFF
v_call: TRBV11-3

cdr3_aa: CASSPGTGVQPQHF
v_call: TRBV2

cdr3_aa: CASRNGVVGKGSSYEQYF
v_call: TRBV4-1

cdr3_aa: CASSLSMGYHEQYF
v_call: TRBV27

cdr3_aa: CASSQNAEQFF
v_call: TRBV27

cdr3_aa: CASSQVRGAGNTIYF
v_call: TRBV14

cdr3_aa: CASSQLAGTGTGELFF
v_call: TRBV4-3

cdr3_aa: CSVDRDGVTSTDTQYF
v_call: TRBV29-1

cdr3_aa: CSALGGPTGTSGANVLTF
v_call: TRBV20-1

cdr3_aa: CASSADGLNTEAFF
v_call: TRBV7-9